This T cell receptor beta chain is drawn from a study of T cell responses to AZD1222 COVID-19 vaccine. General study findings and limits: At study baseline, merely about 6 AZD1222 recipients were seropositive.

Sequencing was performed with immunoSEQ multiplex PCR; in TCRdb, only in-frame clones are kept and a portion is missing. The sample holds approximately 140,000 clones; roughly 89% are singletons and the top ten take 5.5%. To note about this clone: What it binds is unknown.

The CDR3 totals 14 residues. Per the germline V gene, CDR1 is SEHNR and CDR2 is FQNEAQ (reference sequence). V lost 1 base and J 2 bases, leaving 8 bases between the germline ends. Sequencing used peripheral blood, obtained on day 0 of AZD1222 vaccination. This sequence joins TRBV7-9 and TRBJ1-2; D not resolved. The clonotype comes from an adult in good health. CDR3 region: CASSLGSTNYGYTF. Written as DNA, the CDR3 is TGTGCCAGCAGCTTAGGCTCCACAAACTATGGCTACACCTTC.